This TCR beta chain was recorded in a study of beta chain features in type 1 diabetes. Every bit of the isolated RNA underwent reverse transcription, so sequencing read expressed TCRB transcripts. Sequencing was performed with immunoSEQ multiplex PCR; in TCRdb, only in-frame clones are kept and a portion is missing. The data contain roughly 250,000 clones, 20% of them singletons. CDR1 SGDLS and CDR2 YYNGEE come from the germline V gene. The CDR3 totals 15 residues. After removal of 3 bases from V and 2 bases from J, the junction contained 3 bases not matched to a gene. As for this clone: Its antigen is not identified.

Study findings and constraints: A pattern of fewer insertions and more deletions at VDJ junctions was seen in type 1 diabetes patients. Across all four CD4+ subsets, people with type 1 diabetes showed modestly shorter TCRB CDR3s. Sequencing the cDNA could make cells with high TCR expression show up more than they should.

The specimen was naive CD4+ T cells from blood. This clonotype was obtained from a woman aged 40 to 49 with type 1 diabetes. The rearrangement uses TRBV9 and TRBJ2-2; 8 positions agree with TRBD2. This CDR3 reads CASSEGLVNTGELFF. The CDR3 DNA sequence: TGTGCCAGCAGCGAGGGACTAGTTAACACCGGGGAGCTGTTTTTT.